The 6 T cell receptor beta chains below were found in one sample sequenced in a study of shared clonotypes between healthy human individuals. This table comes from immunoSEQ multiplex PCR, and its TCRdb copy is limited to in-frame clones, with some not included. This sample has about 2.4 million clones; roughly nine tenths occur once, and the top ten carry under 0.15%. Source material: naive CD4+ T cells sorted from blood. Described subset: CD45RA+ positively selected. All receptors come from a man younger than 35 in good health.

On this clone itself: The germline gene is not matched at one end of the junction; a read error may be the cause. This chain connects TRBV9 to TRBJ2-1; 10 bases agree with TRBD1. Looked up from germline, CDR1 is SGDLS and CDR2 is YYNGEE. The CDR3 spans 16 residues. CDR3 protein: CASSPRQGAFYSEQFF. CDR3 DNA: TGTGCCAGCAGCCCCCGACAGGGGGCTTTTTACAGTGAGCAGTTCTTC.

V is TRBV10-3 and J is TRBJ2-2; 8 bases fit TRBD2. The CDR3 sequence is 15 residues long. The germline CDR1 and CDR2 sequences are ENHRY and SYGVKD. The trim removed 2 bases at V and 5 bases at J, leaving 4 bases unmatched. This chain's CDR3 is CAISERTSNTGELFF. CDR3 in DNA: TGTGCCATCAGTGAGAGGACTAGCAATACCGGGGAGCTGTTTTTT.

The genes are TRBV6-1 and TRBJ1-6, with TRBD1 as a possible D gene (6 bases). The ends were cut back, 6 bases at V and 11 bases at J, with 17 bases in the middle. Germline CDR1 and CDR2: MNHNS and SASEGT. The CDR3 consists of 14 residues. The chain's CDR3 is CASSDYRVGTPLHF. The CDR3 region has the DNA TGTGCCAGCAGCGACTACAGGGTAGGGACACCCCTCCACTTT.

About this clone itself: This CDR3 is also generated by other DNA sequences in the sample. The chain combines TRBV5-1 with TRBJ1-5, with D unclear. Deletions cut 4 bases from V and 3 bases from J, with 8 bases between. CDR3 length: 13 amino acids. In germline, CDR1 is SGHRS, CDR2 YFSETQ. For the CDR3, the DNA is TGCGCCAGCAGCCTCAACTCCAATCAGCCCCAGCATTTT. Its protein is CASSLNSNQPQHF.

This rearrangement joins TRBV19 to TRBJ2-3; 11 nucleotides line up with TRBD1. Per germline, CDR1 LNHDA and CDR2 SQIVND (reference sequence). The CDR3 covers 16 residues. J gave up 3 bases and V 3 bases, and 5 bases lay outside the gene matches. The CDR3 DNA is TGTGCCAGTAGTATGGCCGGGACAGGGGGTACAGATACGCAGTATTTT. Translating gives CASSMAGTGGTDTQYF.

CDR3 in DNA: TGCGCCAGCGACTCAGGGGACAGGGGTACCGGTGGCTACACCTTC. As protein: CASDSGDRGTGGYTF. The genes are TRBV5-1 and TRBJ1-2; TRBD1 matches 10 bases. This CDR3 is 15 amino acids long. Germline V lookup: CDR1 SGHRS, CDR2 YFSETQ. J lost 7 bases, V lost 7 bases, and 13 bases had no gene match.